A single sample gave rise to the 28 T cell receptor beta chains below, sequenced in a study of T cells in Graves' hyperthyroidism and ophthalmopathy. Regions amplified from RNA transcripts were the TCR beta CDR3 regions. First-round RT-PCR with HTBI primers amplified the TCR CDR3 region. TCRdb processed the multiplex PCR reads anew with MiXCR; each CDR3 protein has one entry. The sample contains about 640,000 distinct CDR3 sequences, about a fifth of which appear only once. Sequenced sample: blood. The receptor set was obtained from a man younger than 40 with Graves' ophthalmopathy.

CDR3 DNA: TGTGCCAGCAGCCAGGTGGGGGGGAGCGGGACTGAAGCTTTCTTT. Its protein is CASSQVGGSGTEAFF. The chain links TRBV7-2 to TRBJ1-1; a possible D gene is TRBD1 (5 bases). This CDR3 spans 15 amino acids. Per the germline V gene, CDR1 is SGHTA and CDR2 is FQGNSA. The germline V and J ends were trimmed by 5 bases and 5 bases, with 18 bases remaining between them.

This clonotype was seen only a few times. The chain uses TRBV20-1 and TRBJ2-1; 7 nucleotides match TRBD2. The CDR3 extends over 16 amino acids. CDR1 DFQATT and CDR2 SNEGSKA come from the germline V gene (reference sequence). J lost 5 bases, V lost 3 bases, and 13 bases had no gene match. CDR3 in amino acids: CSASHPGGRANNEQFF. For the CDR3, the DNA is TGCAGTGCTAGTCACCCAGGAGGGAGGGCCAACAATGAGCAGTTCTTC.

This clonotype appeared many times. This chain connects TRBV30 to TRBJ1-1; possible D gene TRBD1, 5 bases. This CDR3 is built from 11 residues. Germline CDR1 and CDR2: GTSNPN and SVGIG (reference sequence). The V end lost 0 bases, the J end lost 10 bases, and 9 bases lay between the germline ends. The CDR3 here is CAWSVGVGAFF. The CDR3 coding sequence is TGTGCCTGGAGTGTAGGGGTCGGAGCTTTCTTT.

The V and J genes are TRBV6-1 and TRBJ1-3, with 7 bases aligning to TRBD1. This CDR3 has 13 residues. The J segment lost 4 bases and the V segment lost 8 bases, leaving 5 bases of the junction unmatched. CDR1 is MNHNS, CDR2 SASEGT, per germline. CDR3 region: CASRDSTGNTIYF. The CDR3 region has the DNA TGTGCCAGCCGGGACAGTACCGGAAACACCATATATTTT.

V gene TRBV20-1 combines with J gene TRBJ2-1; possibly TRBD2 for D (6 bases). The CDR3 runs 18 residues. Germline CDR1 reads DFQATT; CDR2 reads SNEGSKA (reference sequence). V gave up 1 base and J gave up 2 bases, with 21 bases separating them. The CDR3 loop reads CSARGGQEGGVPYNEQFF. The CDR3, as DNA: TGCAGTGCTAGAGGTGGTCAGGAAGGCGGGGTGCCCTACAATGAGCAGTTCTTC.

A single count supports this clonotype. The missing conserved phenylalanine or tryptophan at the end of this CDR3 makes a read error likely. It is unclear where the CDR3 begins or ends on the DNA, so no DNA is shown, and the CDR3 is as TCRdb lists it. The chain employs TRBV12-3 or TRBV12-4 and TRBJ2-7. The CDR3 has 14 residues if both end residues are counted. CDR3 in amino acids: CASSSAGGSYEQYL.

The rearrangement links TRBV11-2 to TRBJ2-5, with D hard to call. The CDR3 length is 12 residues. With 0 bases removed from V and 13 bases from J, the gap between germline ends came to 12 bases. Germline V gene sequence: CDR1 SGHAT, CDR2 FQNNGV. The CDR3 coding sequence is TGTGCCAGCAGCTTAGATATTGGGATAGGGTACTTC. It yields the protein CASSLDIGIGYF.

The table lists this clonotype with a few counts. This sequence joins TRBV20-1 and TRBJ2-1; the D call may be TRBD1 or TRBD2 (6 bases each). V was shortened by 1 base and J by 15 bases, with 25 bases between the two germline ends. This CDR3 contains 15 residues. In germline, CDR1 is DFQATT, CDR2 SNEGSKA (reference sequence). The CDR3 region is CSARVTGAPKSSWFF. In DNA, the CDR3 is TGCAGTGCTAGAGTCACGGGGGCCCCAAAGAGCAGTTGGTTCTTC.

V is TRBV20-1 and J is TRBJ2-1, with TRBD2 matching 14 bases. The CDR3 is 17 residues long. Germline V CDR1 and CDR2: DFQATT, SNEGSKA (reference sequence). Losses at the gene ends were 0 bases for V and 4 bases for J; bases not matched to a gene: 5. CDR3 sequence (DNA): TGCAGTGCTAGAGATCGACTAGCGGGAGGGATATACAATGAGCAGTTCTTC. Amino acids: CSARDRLAGGIYNEQFF.

In DNA, the CDR3 is TGCGCCAGCAGCTTGTACACTAGCGGGAGGGTTATCAATGAGCAGTTCTTC. It translates to CASSLYTSGRVINEQFF. The J gene is TRBJ2-1, the V gene TRBV5-1, with 13 bases lining up with TRBD2. CDR1 and CDR2 (germline): SGHRS, YFSETQ. This CDR3 is built from 17 residues. V gave up 1 base and J gave up 6 bases; unmatched junction bases: 7.

The rearrangement links TRBV4-2 to TRBJ1-5; 9 bases map to TRBD1. The germline CDR1 and CDR2 sequences are LGHNA and YNFKEQ. The CDR3 spans 17 residues. The trim removed 0 bases at V and 5 bases at J, leaving 8 bases unmatched. In nucleotides, the CDR3 is TGTGCCAGCAGCCAAGATCGGGGGACAGGGAATTATCAGCCCCAGCATTTT. Translated: CASSQDRGTGNYQPQHF.

This clonotype was seen ten or more times. The V call is TRBV30, the J call TRBJ2-2; TRBD1 might be the D (5 bases). The CDR3 spans 12 residues. V lost 3 bases and J lost 6, with 8 bases in between. CDR1 and CDR2 from the germline V gene are GTSNPN and SVGIG (reference sequence). The CDR3 DNA reads TGTGCCTGGAGCCAGGGTTCCGGGGAGCTGTTTTTT. It translates to CAWSQGSGELFF.

This clonotype showed up many times. J is TRBJ1-6 and V is TRBV11-2; D unclear. V dropped 3 bases and J dropped 9 bases, with 15 bases sitting between them. CDR1 SGHAT and CDR2 FQNNGV come from the germline V gene. The CDR3 is made up of 15 amino acids. The DNA for the CDR3 is TGTGCCAGCAGCTTGATTCCCGGGCGGGGTTCACCCCTCCACTTT. Translating it yields CASSLIPGRGSPLHF.

In this sample, this clonotype turned up many times. The chain links TRBV3-1 to TRBJ2-7, with a weak D call TRBD2 (5 bases). CDR1 and CDR2 from the germline V gene are LGHDT and YNNKEL (reference sequence). Trimming pared 5 bases from V and 0 bases from J, leaving 11 bases between. This CDR3 contains 14 residues. CDR3 residues: CASSSPGTSYEQYF. Written as DNA, the CDR3 is TGTGCCAGCAGCTCCCCGGGAACCTCCTACGAGCAGTACTTC.

The V gene is TRBV12-3 or TRBV12-4, the J gene TRBJ1-6, with TRBD1 identical over 8 bases. The junction had 8 bases not matched to a gene; V was cut back by 3 bases and J by 10 bases. This CDR3 has 15 residues. The CDR3 spells CASSFQGAIRSPLHF. The CDR3 DNA sequence: TGTGCCAGCAGTTTCCAGGGGGCGATCAGGTCACCCCTCCACTTT.

The rearrangement joins TRBV29-1 to TRBJ2-7; possibly TRBD1 or TRBD2 for D (5 bases each). V lost 8 bases and J 0 bases, leaving 17 bases between the germline ends. This CDR3 region has 14 residues. CDR1 SQVTM and CDR2 ANQGSEA come from the germline V gene. The DNA of the CDR3 is TGCAGCACCAAAGCCGGGGCAGGCTCCTACGAGCAGTACTTC. Translation: CSTKAGAGSYEQYF.

A remark on this clonotype: At one boundary the junction diverges from the germline segment, which might be a read error. CDR3 sequence reads: CASSRDRLNTKAFF. CDR3 DNA sequence: TGTGCCAGCAGCCGGGACAGGTTGAACACTAAAGCTTTCTTT. The chain is built from TRBV4-2 and TRBJ1-1; 8 bases map to TRBD1. CDR3 length: 14 amino acids. From germline, CDR1 is LGHNA and CDR2 YNFKEQ.

This clonotype was seen ten or more times. The V and J genes are TRBV28 and TRBJ2-1, with D possibly being TRBD2 (6 bases). V shed 8 bases and J shed 8 bases, with 22 bases lying between them. Germline-derived CDR1 and CDR2 are MDHEN and SYDVKM. This CDR3 region has 15 residues. CDR3 in amino acids: CASRIPGTFPHEQFF. CDR3 nucleotide sequence: TGTGCCAGCCGAATCCCCGGGACTTTCCCACATGAGCAGTTCTTC.

This clonotype was observed at least ten times. This chain links TRBV27 with TRBJ2-5, with TRBD1 matching over 7 bases. The V gene end was trimmed by 4 bases and the J gene end by 5 bases; junction bases not matched to a gene: 7. Germline lookup yields CDR1 MNHEY and CDR2 SMNVEV (reference sequence). This CDR3 comprises 14 residues. The CDR3 DNA reads TGTGCCAGCAGTTCGACAGGGTACGATGAGACCCAGTACTTC. As protein: CASSSTGYDETQYF.

The V gene is TRBV13, the J gene TRBJ1-2, with 9 bases identical to TRBD1. Per the germline V gene, CDR1 is PRHDT and CDR2 is FYEKMQ (reference sequence). After removal of 0 bases from V and 3 bases from J, the junction contained 5 bases not matched to a gene. The CDR3 sequence is 16 residues long. CDR3 bases: TGTGCCAGCAGCTTAGGGACAGGGGGAACCTACTATGGCTACACCTTC. Its translation: CASSLGTGGTYYGYTF.

The chain uses TRBV19 and TRBJ2-1; 11 bases fit TRBD2. The V gene's germline CDR1 is LNHDA and CDR2 SQIVND (reference sequence). The ends lost 5 bases at V and 6 bases at J; junction bases unmatched: 6. CDR3 size: 15 residues. The CDR3 region is CASSETSGTLNEQFF. CDR3 bases: TGTGCCAGTAGTGAGACTAGCGGGACCCTCAATGAGCAGTTCTTC.

This clonotype turned up a few times. V and J are TRBV4-2 and TRBJ2-3; D possibly corresponds to TRBD1 (5 bases). With 4 bases removed from V and 0 bases from J, the gap between germline ends came to 17 bases. This CDR3 contains 17 residues. CDR1 and CDR2 from the germline V gene are LGHNA and YNFKEQ. Here the CDR3 reads CASSLQGPLGSTDTQYF. CDR3 nucleotides: TGTGCCAGCAGCCTCCAGGGCCCCCTGGGGAGCACAGATACGCAGTATTTT.

This clonotype was detected only a few times. The chain employs TRBV29-1 and TRBJ2-3; a possible D gene is TRBD2 (6 bases). Germline V gene data show CDR1 as SQVTM and CDR2 as ANQGSEA. Trimming pared 8 bases from V and 2 bases from J, leaving 23 bases between. The CDR3 totals 16 residues. The chain's CDR3 is CSMLSGSGSLTDTQYF. The CDR3 DNA sequence: TGCAGCATGTTGTCGGGATCCGGGAGTCTCACAGATACGCAGTATTTT.

This clonotype came up many times. The gene calls are TRBV28 and TRBJ1-1; D remains unclear. Germline-derived CDR1 and CDR2 are MDHEN and SYDVKM. The CDR3 extends over 13 amino acids. Trimming pared 9 bases from V and 0 bases from J, leaving 11 bases between. The CDR3 protein is CASFSVLNTEAFF. DNA of the CDR3: TGTGCCAGTTTTTCTGTTCTGAACACTGAAGCTTTCTTT.

There are a few counts of this clonotype. J is TRBJ2-7 and V is TRBV30, with D possibly being TRBD1 or TRBD2 (6 bases each). Per germline, CDR1 GTSNPN and CDR2 SVGIG (reference sequence). CDR3 size: 13 residues. Trimming took off 3 bases at V and 4 bases at J, with 13 bases between the two ends. The CDR3 sequence: CAWSPGATYEQYF. For the CDR3, the DNA is TGTGCCTGGAGCCCGGGGGCAACGTACGAGCAGTACTTC.

This clonotype was observed a few times. V and J are TRBV7-9 and TRBJ2-7; 9 bases are shared with TRBD2. Germline CDR1 and CDR2: SEHNR and FQNEAQ (reference sequence). CDR3 size: 14 residues. Unmatched junction bases numbered 5, after V lost 5 bases and J lost 3 bases. The CDR3, as DNA: TGTGCCAGCAGCATTACGACTAGCGGCTACGAGCAGTACTTC. This codes for CASSITTSGYEQYF.

This chain connects TRBV28 to TRBJ1-2; 7 nucleotides line up with TRBD1. With 4 bases clipped from V and 4 bases from J, the junction kept 15 bases outside the gene matches. The CDR3 sequence is 17 residues long. The germline gives CDR1 MDHEN, CDR2 SYDVKM. The CDR3 DNA is TGTGCCAGCAGTTCCACATCGCCTGCGGGACAGCTCTATGGCTACACCTTC. Amino acid sequence: CASSSTSPAGQLYGYTF.

This clonotype appeared many times. The chain recombines TRBV20-1 with TRBJ2-7; no clear D. Germline V gene data show CDR1 as DFQATT and CDR2 as SNEGSKA (reference sequence). The CDR3 runs to 13 residues. The V gene lost 7 bases and the J gene lost 1 base, with 14 bases spanning the gap. The CDR3 nucleotides are TGCAGTGTCCCTTCTTACAGATCCTACGAGCAGTACTTC. Its protein is CSVPSYRSYEQYF.